The present T cell receptor (beta chain) was sequenced within a study of T cell responses to AZD1222 COVID-19 vaccine. Study-wide results and limits: Only five to seven individuals given AZD1222 were seropositive at baseline. Increased Spike-specific TCR breadth and depth were observed after two AZD1222 doses.

Some clones are missing from TCRdb's copy, which holds only in-frame ones; the method was immunoSEQ multiplex PCR. The data show 95,000 to 100,000 clones, roughly 90% seen once. This clone appeared once. Its antigen is as yet unknown. Pooled samples include second doses given at about 4 or 12 weeks. This CDR3 contains 16 residues. Germline V gives CDR1 SEHNR, CDR2 FQNEAQ (reference sequence). The V segment lost 6 bases and the J segment 4 bases; nucleotides outside the gene matches: 10. Sample: peripheral blood, taken 28 days after the second AZD1222 dose. This chain links TRBV7-9 with TRBJ2-1; 9 bases fit TRBD1. This sequence was found in an adult who received the AZD1222 COVID-19 vaccine. The CDR3 region has the DNA TGTGCCAGCAGACAGTCTGGGACAGGGATTTACAATGAGCAGTTCTTC. This gives the protein CASRQSGTGIYNEQFF.